This paragraph reports one T cell receptor beta chain. Germline CDR1 is KGHSH and CDR2 is LQKENI. The CDR3 loop spans 17 amino acids. J gave up 4 bases and V 3 bases, and 10 bases lay outside the gene matches. This record belongs to a study of blood T cell repertoires in COVID-19. Across the study: PBMCs, B-cell-depleted T cells, or T cells provided the cDNA or gDNA that made up the material.

Only in-frame clones appear in the TCRdb table, and some are missing; sequencing was by immunoSEQ multiplex PCR. Here the sample spans about 260,000 clones, about 89% being singletons. Sequencing was carried out using peripheral blood. The receptor comes from a woman aged 40 to 49 who had recovered from COVID-19. The chain combines TRBV18 with TRBJ1-2, with TRBD1 matching 11 bases. CDR3 loop: CASSPAGTGGETYGYTF. The DNA of the CDR3 is TGTGCCAGCTCACCGGCCGGGACAGGGGGTGAAACCTATGGCTACACCTTC.